Included here is one T cell receptor beta chain sequence, with context. Its specificity is unknown. TCRdb re-analysed the 5' RACE reads in MiXCR, keeping a single row per CDR3 protein. The sample lists some 420,000 distinct CDR3 sequences; around 20% were seen once. Trimming shortened V by 4 bases and J by 7 bases, and 15 bases separated the two germline ends. The CDR3 covers 14 residues. Per germline, CDR1 SGHRS and CDR2 YFSETQ. These data originate in a study of T cells after yellow fever vaccination. Study results and limitations: Relatively few clonotypes were ones that appeared in both CD4 and CD8 compartments.

This chain links TRBV5-1 with TRBJ2-1; D may match TRBD1 or TRBD2 (5 bases each). This sequence was found in a young man who received the YFV17D yellow fever vaccine. The source material was PBMCs, sampled before the yellow fever booster vaccination. As DNA, the CDR3 is TGCGCCAGCAGCCCCGGGACGGCTGGGAATGAGCAGTTCTTC. Translated: CASSPGTAGNEQFF.